This paragraph covers one TCR beta chain sequence. The PCR made use of 60 Vbeta and 13 Jbeta primers. Sequencing was performed with immunoSEQ multiplex PCR; in TCRdb, only in-frame clones are kept and a portion is missing. Here the sample spans 130,000 to 150,000 clones, roughly 80% being singletons. This record belongs to a study of cytomegalovirus exposure and HLA in healthy donors. The material sequenced was PBMCs. The receptor was isolated from a male donor in good health and CMV-seronegative.

Here the CDR3 DNA reads TGTGCCAGCAGTCGGGAGACAGGGTATCCTATCGATGGCTACACCTTC. Translating it yields CASSRETGYPIDGYTF. The rearrangement uses TRBV2 and TRBJ1-2; 7 bases agree with TRBD1. The junction had 15 bases not matched to a gene; V was cut back by 5 bases and J by 6 bases. This CDR3 spans 16 amino acids. Germline values: CDR1 SNHLY, CDR2 FYNNEI. The entire variable domain, with the rest obtained from reference TRBV2 and TRBJ1-2, is as follows: EPEVTQTPSHQVTQMGQEVILRCVPISNHLYFYWYRQILGQKVEFLVSFYNNEISEKSEIFDDQFSVERPDGSNFTLKIRSTKLEDSAMYFCASSRETGYPIDGYTFGSGTRLTVV.